This entry lists 3 T cell receptor beta chains sequenced from one sample in a study of T cells in Graves' hyperthyroidism and ophthalmopathy. Amplification of TCR beta CDR3 regions used RNA as the template. A set of HTBI primers served as the primers for a first-round RT-PCR of the TCR CDR3. TCRdb passed the multiplex PCR reads through MiXCR, listing each CDR3 protein once. The sample records around 500,000 distinct CDR3 sequences, under 25% being singletons. The specimen was blood. These receptors were obtained from a woman aged 70-85 years with Graves' ophthalmopathy.

The rearrangement joins TRBV28 to TRBJ1-2; D might be TRBD1 (5 bases). CDR3 size: 15 residues. The germline gives CDR1 MDHEN, CDR2 SYDVKM. The V and J ends lost 7 bases and 0 bases respectively, with 15 bases between them. CDR3 DNA sequence: TGTGCCAGCATTGCACTCAGGGACCCTAACTATGGCTACACCTTC. This translates into CASIALRDPNYGYTF.

This clonotype was seen only a few times. The genes are TRBV3-1 and TRBJ2-3, with D possibly matching TRBD2 (5 bases). The CDR3 consists of 15 residues. The ends were cut back, 0 bases at V and 3 bases at J, with 10 bases in the middle. Looked up from germline, CDR1 is LGHDT and CDR2 is YNNKEL (reference sequence). In DNA, the CDR3 is TGTGCCAGCAGCCAAGATCTCGGGAAAACAGATACGCAGTATTTT. It is translated as CASSQDLGKTDTQYF.

This clonotype was counted between two and nine times. The rearrangement uses TRBV6-1 and TRBJ1-6; 7 positions match TRBD1. V lost 6 bases and J lost 10; bases outside the gene matches: 9. The CDR3 totals 14 residues. Per germline, CDR1 MNHNS and CDR2 SASEGT. This chain's CDR3 is CASRSGQAGSPLHF. The CDR3 region has the DNA TGTGCCAGCAGATCTGGACAGGCAGGGTCACCCCTCCACTTT.